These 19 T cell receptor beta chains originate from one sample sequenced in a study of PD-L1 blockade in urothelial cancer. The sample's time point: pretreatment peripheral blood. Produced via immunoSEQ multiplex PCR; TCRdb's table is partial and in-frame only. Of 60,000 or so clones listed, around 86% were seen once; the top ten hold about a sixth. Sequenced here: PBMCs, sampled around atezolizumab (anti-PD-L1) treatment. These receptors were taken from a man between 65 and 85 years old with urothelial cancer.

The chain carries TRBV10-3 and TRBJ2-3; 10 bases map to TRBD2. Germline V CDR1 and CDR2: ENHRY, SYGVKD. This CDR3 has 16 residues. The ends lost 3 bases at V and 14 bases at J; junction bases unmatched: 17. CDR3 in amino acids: CAISDFEREGSRYAYF. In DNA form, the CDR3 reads TGTGCCATCAGTGATTTCGAGCGGGAGGGCAGTAGATACGCGTATTTT.

CDR3 DNA: TGCGCCAGCAGCCCAGGAGGACAGGGTTACTACGAGCAGTACTTC. Its translation: CASSPGGQGYYEQYF. V usage is TRBV5-1 and J usage is TRBJ2-7; 8 bases are shared with TRBD1. CDR3 length: 15 residues. Looked up from germline, CDR1 is SGHRS and CDR2 is YFSETQ. Unmatched junction bases numbered 9, after V lost 4 bases and J lost 3 bases.

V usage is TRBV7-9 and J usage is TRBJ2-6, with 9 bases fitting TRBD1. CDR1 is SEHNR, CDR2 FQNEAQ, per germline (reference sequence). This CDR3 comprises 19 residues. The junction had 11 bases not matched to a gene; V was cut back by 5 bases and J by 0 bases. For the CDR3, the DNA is TGTGCCAGCAGCCCGGGACAGGGCACCGCCATCTCTGGGGCCAACGTCCTGACTTTC. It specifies CASSPGQGTAISGANVLTF.

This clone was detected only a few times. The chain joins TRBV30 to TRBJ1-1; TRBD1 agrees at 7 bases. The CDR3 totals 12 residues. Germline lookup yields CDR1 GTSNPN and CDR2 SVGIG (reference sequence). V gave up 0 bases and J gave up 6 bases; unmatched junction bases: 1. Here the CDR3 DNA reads TGTGCCTGGAGTGTACAGGGGCCTGAAGCTTTCTTT. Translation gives CAWSVQGPEAFF. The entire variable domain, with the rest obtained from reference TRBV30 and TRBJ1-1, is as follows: SQTIHQWPATLVQPVGSPLSLECTVEGTSNPNLYWYRQAAGRGLQLLFYSVGIGQISSEVPQNLSASRPQDRQFILSSKKLLLSDSGFYLCAWSVQGPEAFFGQGTRLTVV.

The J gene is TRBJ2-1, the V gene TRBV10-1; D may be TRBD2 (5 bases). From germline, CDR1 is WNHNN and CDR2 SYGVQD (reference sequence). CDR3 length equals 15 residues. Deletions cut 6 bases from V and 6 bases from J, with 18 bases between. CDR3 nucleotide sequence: TGCGCCAGCAGCCACAGCGCTCGGGGAAGCAATGAGCAGTTCTTC. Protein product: CASSHSARGSNEQFF.

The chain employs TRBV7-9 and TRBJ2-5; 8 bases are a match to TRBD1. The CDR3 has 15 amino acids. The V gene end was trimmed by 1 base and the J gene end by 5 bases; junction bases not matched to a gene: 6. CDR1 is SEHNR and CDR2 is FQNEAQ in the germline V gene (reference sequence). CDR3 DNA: TGTGCCAGCAGCTTAGAGGCAGGGGGCTGGGAGACCCAGTACTTC. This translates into CASSLEAGGWETQYF.

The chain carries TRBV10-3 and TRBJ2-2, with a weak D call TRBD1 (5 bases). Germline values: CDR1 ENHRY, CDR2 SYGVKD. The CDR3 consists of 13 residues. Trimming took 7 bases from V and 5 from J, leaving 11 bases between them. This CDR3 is CAITRVGTGELFF. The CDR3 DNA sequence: TGTGCCATCACCAGGGTAGGGACCGGGGAGCTGTTTTTT.

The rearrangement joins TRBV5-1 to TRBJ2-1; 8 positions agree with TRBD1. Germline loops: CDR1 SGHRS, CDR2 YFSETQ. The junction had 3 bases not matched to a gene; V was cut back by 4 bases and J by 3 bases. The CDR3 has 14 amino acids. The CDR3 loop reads CASSDGQGYNEQFF. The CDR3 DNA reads TGCGCCAGCAGCGACGGACAGGGCTACAATGAGCAGTTCTTC.

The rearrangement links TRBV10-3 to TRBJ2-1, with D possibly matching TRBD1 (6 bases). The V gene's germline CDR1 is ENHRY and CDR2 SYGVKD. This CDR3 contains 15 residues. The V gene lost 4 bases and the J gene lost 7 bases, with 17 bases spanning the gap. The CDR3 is CAISVKQGIKNEQFF. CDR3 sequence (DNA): TGTGCCATCAGTGTCAAACAGGGAATTAAGAATGAGCAGTTCTTC.

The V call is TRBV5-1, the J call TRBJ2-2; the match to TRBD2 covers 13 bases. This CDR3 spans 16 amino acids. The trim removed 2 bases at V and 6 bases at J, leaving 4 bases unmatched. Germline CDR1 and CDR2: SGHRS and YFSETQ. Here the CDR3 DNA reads TGCGCCAGCAGCTTAAGGACTAGCGGGAGCGCCGGGGAGCTGTTTTTT. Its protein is CASSLRTSGSAGELFF. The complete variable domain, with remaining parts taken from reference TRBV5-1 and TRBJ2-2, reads KAGVTQTPRYLIKTRGQQVTLSCSPISGHRSVSWYQQTPGQGLQFLFEYFSETQRNKGNFPGRFSGRQFSNSRSEMNVSTLELGDSALYLCASSLRTSGSAGELFFGEGSRLTVL.

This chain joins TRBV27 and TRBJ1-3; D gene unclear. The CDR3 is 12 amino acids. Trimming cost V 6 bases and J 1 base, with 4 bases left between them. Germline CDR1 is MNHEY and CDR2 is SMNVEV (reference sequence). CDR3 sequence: CASRASGNTIYF. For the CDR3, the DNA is TGTGCCAGCAGGGCTTCTGGAAACACCATATATTTT.

CDR3 coding DNA: TGCGCCAGCAGCCAAGGGGTGATTAGCGGGAGCGACACCGGGGAGCTGTTTTTT. It is translated as CASSQGVISGSDTGELFF. The chain is built from TRBV4-1 and TRBJ2-2; 9 bases agree with TRBD2. The ends lost 1 base at V and 3 bases at J; junction bases unmatched: 9. This CDR3 is built from 18 residues. CDR1 is MGHRA, CDR2 YSYEKL, per germline.

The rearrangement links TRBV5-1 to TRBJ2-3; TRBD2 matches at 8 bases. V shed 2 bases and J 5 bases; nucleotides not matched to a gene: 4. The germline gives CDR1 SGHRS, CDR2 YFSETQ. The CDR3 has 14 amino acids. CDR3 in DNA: TGCGCCAGCAGCTTAAGACTAGCGAAAGATACGCAGTATTTT. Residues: CASSLRLAKDTQYF.

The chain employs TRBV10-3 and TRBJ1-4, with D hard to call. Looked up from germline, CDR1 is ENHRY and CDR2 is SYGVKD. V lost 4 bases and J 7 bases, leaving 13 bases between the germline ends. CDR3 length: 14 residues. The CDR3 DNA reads TGTGCCATCAGTGGCGGTCAGCCCGGTGAAAAACTGTTTTTT. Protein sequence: CAISGGQPGEKLFF.

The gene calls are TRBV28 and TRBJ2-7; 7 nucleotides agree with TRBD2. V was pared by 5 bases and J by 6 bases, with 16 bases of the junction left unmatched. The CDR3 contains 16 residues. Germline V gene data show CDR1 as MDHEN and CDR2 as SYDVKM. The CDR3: CASSKASGGILSEQYF. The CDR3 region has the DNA TGTGCCAGCAGTAAGGCTAGCGGAGGGATCCTTAGCGAGCAGTACTTC. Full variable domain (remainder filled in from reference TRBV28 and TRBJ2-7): DVKVTQSSRYLVKRTGEKVFLECVQDMDHENMFWYRQDPGLGLRLIYFSYDVKMKEKGDIPEGYSVSREKKERFSLILESASTNQTSMYLCASSKASGGILSEQYFGPGTRLTVT.

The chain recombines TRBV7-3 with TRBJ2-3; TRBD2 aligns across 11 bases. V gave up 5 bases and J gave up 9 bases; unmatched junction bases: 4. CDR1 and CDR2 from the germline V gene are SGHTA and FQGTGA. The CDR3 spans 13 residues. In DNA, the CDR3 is TGTGCCAGCAGCCCTAGCGGGAGGAGGACGCAGTATTTT. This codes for CASSPSGRRTQYF.

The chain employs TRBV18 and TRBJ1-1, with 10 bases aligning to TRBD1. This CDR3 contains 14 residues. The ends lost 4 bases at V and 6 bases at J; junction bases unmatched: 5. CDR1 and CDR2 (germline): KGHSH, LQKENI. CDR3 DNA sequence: TGTGCCAGCTCACGACAGGGGGCTAACGCTGAAGCTTTCTTT. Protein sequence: CASSRQGANAEAFF.

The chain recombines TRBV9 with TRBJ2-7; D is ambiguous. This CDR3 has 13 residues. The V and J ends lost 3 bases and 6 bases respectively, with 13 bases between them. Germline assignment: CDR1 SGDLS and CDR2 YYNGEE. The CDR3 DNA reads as TGTGCCAGCAGCGCTTCAGGATTCCGCGAGCAGTACTTC. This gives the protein CASSASGFREQYF.

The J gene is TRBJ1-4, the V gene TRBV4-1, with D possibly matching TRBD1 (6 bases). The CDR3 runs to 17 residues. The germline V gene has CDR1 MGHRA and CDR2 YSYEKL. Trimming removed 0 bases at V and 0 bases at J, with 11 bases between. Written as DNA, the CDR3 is TGCGCCAGCAGCCAAGATCCTCCAGGGGCAACTAATGAAAAACTGTTTTTT. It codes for CASSQDPPGATNEKLFF.